This entry lists 3 T cell receptor beta chains sequenced from one sample in a study of blood T cells in healthy people across ages. A second PCR, run for roughly 7 to 11 cycles, used a sample-barcoded 5' primer plus a J-beta primer mix. Using its own MiXCR run on the 5' RACE reads, TCRdb lists one record per CDR3 protein. The data hold approximately 1.5 million distinct CDR3 sequences, with under 55% observed a single time. The sample consisted of blood. The source of these receptors is a woman between 18 and 29 years old in good health.

This chain links TRBV11-2 with TRBJ1-4; D gene unclear. The CDR3 contains 15 residues. The germline gives CDR1 SGHAT, CDR2 FQNNGV. With 5 bases removed from V and 7 bases from J, the gap between germline ends came to 17 bases. The CDR3 DNA reads TGTGCCAGCAGCCGTTCGGAGGTCGGTTCTGAAAAACTGTTTTTT. Encoded protein: CASSRSEVGSEKLFF.

The chain links TRBV27 to TRBJ2-1; a possible D gene is TRBD2 (5 bases). CDR3 size: 13 residues. The ends were cut back, 3 bases at V and 5 bases at J, with 8 bases in the middle. The V gene's germline CDR1 is MNHEY and CDR2 SMNVEV (reference sequence). The CDR3 loop reads CASSFQLDNEQFF. The CDR3 nucleotides read TGTGCCAGCAGTTTCCAACTAGACAATGAGCAGTTCTTC.

The genes are TRBV20-1 and TRBJ1-2; D is uncertain. The CDR3 is 16 amino acids. Germline CDR1 and CDR2: DFQATT and SNEGSKA (reference sequence). V was pared by 2 bases and J by 2 bases, with 18 bases between. For the CDR3, the DNA is TGCAGTGCTAGAAAATTTGACACGTCCTGGAACTATGGCTACACCTTC. It yields the protein CSARKFDTSWNYGYTF.